This T cell receptor beta chain emerged from a study of technical replicates of blood from a handful of donors. The assay was immunoSEQ multiplex PCR, and TCRdb's table has in-frame clones only and misses some. This sample has some 17,000 clones, with 80% to 90% found just once. The germline V gene has CDR1 SGHVS and CDR2 FQNEAQ. V was pared by 0 bases and J by 2 bases, with 10 bases between. The CDR3 covers 15 residues. The material sequenced was PBMCs. The chain combines TRBV7-8 with TRBJ2-5; tentatively, D is TRBD2 (6 bases). The sequence was collected from a human donor in good health. CDR3 in amino acids: CASSLADYAQETQYF. In nucleotides, the CDR3 is TGTGCCAGCAGCTTAGCGGACTACGCTCAAGAGACCCAGTACTTC.